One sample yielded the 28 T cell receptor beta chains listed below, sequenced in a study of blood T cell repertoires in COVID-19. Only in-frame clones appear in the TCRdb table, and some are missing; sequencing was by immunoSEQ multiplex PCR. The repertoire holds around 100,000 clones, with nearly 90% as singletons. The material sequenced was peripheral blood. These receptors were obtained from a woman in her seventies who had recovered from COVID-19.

CDR3 DNA: TGTGCCAGCAGCTTAGAAGGCCTCGGGACTAGCGATGATGAGCAGTTCTTC. Protein: CASSLEGLGTSDDEQFF. The V call is TRBV7-9, the J call TRBJ2-1; 10 nucleotides line up with TRBD2. Unmatched junction bases numbered 11, after V lost 1 base and J lost 8 bases. This CDR3 region has 17 residues. Germline CDR1 reads SEHNR; CDR2 reads FQNEAQ (reference sequence).

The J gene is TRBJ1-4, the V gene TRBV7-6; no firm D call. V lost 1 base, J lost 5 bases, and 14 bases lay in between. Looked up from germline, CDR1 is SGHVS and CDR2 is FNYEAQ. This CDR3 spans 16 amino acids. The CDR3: CASSLGYSSLNEKLFF. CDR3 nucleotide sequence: TGTGCCAGCAGCTTAGGTTACAGCAGCTTAAATGAAAAACTGTTTTTT.

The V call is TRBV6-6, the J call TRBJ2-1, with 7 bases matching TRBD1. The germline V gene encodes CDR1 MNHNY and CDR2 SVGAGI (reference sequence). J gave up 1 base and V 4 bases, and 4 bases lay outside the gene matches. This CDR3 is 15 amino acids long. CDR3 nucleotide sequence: TGTGCCAGCAGTTTCCGGGACAGTTCCTACAATGAGCAGTTCTTC. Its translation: CASSFRDSSYNEQFF.

Written as DNA, the CDR3 is TGCGCCAGCAAGCGGGCGAGCATGAACACTGAAGCTTTCTTT. Residues: CASKRASMNTEAFF. The rearrangement uses TRBV5-1 and TRBJ1-1; D unclear. Germline assignment: CDR1 SGHRS and CDR2 YFSETQ. The CDR3 runs to 14 residues. V lost 6 bases, J lost 0 bases, and 12 bases lay in between.

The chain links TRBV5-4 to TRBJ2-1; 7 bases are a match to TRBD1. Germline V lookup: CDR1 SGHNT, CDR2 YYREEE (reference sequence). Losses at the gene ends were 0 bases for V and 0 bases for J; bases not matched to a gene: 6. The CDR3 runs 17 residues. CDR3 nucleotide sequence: TGTGCCAGCAGCTTGGGACAGGGTCATGGCTCCTACAATGAGCAGTTCTTC. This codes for CASSLGQGHGSYNEQFF.

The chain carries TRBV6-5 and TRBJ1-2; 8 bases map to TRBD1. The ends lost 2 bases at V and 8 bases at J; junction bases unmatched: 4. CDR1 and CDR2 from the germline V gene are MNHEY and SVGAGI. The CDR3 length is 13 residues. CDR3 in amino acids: CASSYGQGGGYTF. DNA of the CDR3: TGTGCCAGCAGTTACGGACAGGGCGGCGGCTACACCTTC.

CDR3 region: CAWSLLAGERNEQFF. CDR3 sequence (DNA): TGTGCCTGGAGTTTACTAGCGGGGGAGCGAAATGAGCAGTTCTTC. The chain combines TRBV30 with TRBJ2-1; 11 bases are a match to TRBD2. The V gene's germline CDR1 is GTSNPN and CDR2 SVGIG (reference sequence). V trimming: 2 bases; J trimming: 7 bases; junction bases outside the gene matches: 7. This CDR3 region has 15 residues. The full variable domain, with the rest looked up from reference TRBV30 and TRBJ2-1, is SQTIHQWPATLVQPVGSPLSLECTVEGTSNPNLYWYRQAAGRGLQLLFYSVGIGQISSEVPQNLSASRPQDRQFILSSKKLLLSDSGFYLCAWSLLAGERNEQFFGPGTRLTVL.

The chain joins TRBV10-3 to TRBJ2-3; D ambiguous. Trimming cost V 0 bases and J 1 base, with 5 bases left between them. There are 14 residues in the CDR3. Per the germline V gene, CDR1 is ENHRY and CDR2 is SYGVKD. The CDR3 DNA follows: TGTGCCATCAGTGAGTCCACGGGCACAGATACGCAGTATTTT. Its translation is CAISESTGTDTQYF.

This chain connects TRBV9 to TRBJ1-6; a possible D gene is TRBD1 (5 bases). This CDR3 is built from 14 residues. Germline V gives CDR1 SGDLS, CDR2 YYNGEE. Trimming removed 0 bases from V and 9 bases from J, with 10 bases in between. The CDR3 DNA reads TGTGCCAGCAGCGTAGGACAGCTTTCTTCACCCCTCCACTTT. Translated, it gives CASSVGQLSSPLHF.

CDR3 amino acids: CASSQGGWGEQYF. For the CDR3, the DNA is TGCGCCAGCAGCCAAGGGGGCTGGGGCGAGCAGTACTTC. The gene calls are TRBV4-1 and TRBJ2-7, with a possible D match to TRBD1 (5 bases). The CDR3 contains 13 residues. With 1 base removed from V and 6 bases from J, the gap between germline ends came to 10 bases. In germline, CDR1 is MGHRA, CDR2 YSYEKL.

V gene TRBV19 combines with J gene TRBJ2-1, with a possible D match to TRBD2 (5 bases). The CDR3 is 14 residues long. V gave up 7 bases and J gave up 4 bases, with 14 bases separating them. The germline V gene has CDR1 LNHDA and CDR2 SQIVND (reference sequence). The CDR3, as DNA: TGTGCCAGTACCCCAGCGAGGACTTACAATGAGCAGTTCTTC. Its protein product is CASTPARTYNEQFF.

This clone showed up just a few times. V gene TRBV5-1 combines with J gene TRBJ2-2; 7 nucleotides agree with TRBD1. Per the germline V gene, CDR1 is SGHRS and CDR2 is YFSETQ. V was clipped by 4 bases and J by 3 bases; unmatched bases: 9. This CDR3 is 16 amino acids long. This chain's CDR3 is CASSPNRGRDTGELFF. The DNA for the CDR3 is TGCGCCAGCAGCCCCAACAGGGGTAGGGACACCGGGGAGCTGTTTTTT.

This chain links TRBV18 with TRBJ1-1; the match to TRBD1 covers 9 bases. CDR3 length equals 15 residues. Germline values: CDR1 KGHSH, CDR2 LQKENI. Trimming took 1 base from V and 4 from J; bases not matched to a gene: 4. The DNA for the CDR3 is TGTGCCAGCTCACCACTGGGACAGGGAAGCACTGAAGCTTTCTTT. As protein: CASSPLGQGSTEAFF.

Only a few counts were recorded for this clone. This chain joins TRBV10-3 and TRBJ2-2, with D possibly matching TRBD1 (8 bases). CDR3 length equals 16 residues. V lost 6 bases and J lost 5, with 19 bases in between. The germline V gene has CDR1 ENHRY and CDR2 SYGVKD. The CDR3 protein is CAISRTTGGGTGELFF. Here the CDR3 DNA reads TGTGCCATCAGCCGGACTACAGGGGGGGGGACCGGGGAGCTGTTTTTT.

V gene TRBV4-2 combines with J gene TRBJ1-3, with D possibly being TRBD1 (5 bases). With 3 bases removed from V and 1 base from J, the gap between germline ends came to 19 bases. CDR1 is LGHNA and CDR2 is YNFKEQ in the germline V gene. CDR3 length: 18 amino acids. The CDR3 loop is CASSHTVGGGRSGNTIYF. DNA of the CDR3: TGTGCCAGCAGCCACACCGTTGGGGGGGGACGGTCTGGAAACACCATATATTTT.

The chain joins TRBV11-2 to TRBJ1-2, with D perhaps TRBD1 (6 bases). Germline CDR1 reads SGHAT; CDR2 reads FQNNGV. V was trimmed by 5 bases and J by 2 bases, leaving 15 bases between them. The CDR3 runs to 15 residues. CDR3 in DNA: TGTGCCAGCAGCCCCGGGGACACGATCAACTATGGCTACACCTTC. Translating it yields CASSPGDTINYGYTF.

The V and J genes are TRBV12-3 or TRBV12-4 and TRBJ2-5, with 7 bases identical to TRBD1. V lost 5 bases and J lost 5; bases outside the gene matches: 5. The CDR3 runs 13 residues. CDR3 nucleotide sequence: TGTGCCAGCAGTGCGACAGGGACGGAGACCCAGTACTTC. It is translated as CASSATGTETQYF.

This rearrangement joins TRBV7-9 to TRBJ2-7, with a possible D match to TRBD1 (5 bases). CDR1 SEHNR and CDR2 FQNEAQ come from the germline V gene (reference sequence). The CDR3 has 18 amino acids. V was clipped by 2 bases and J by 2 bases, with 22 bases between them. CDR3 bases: TGTGCCAGCAGCTTATGGCCCCAGGTGACAGTGACACCCTACGAGCAGTACTTC. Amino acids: CASSLWPQVTVTPYEQYF.

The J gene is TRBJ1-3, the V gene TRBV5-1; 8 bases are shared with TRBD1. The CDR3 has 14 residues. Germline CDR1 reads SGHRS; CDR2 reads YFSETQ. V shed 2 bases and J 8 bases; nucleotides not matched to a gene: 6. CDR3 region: CASSFAGQAHTIYF. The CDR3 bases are TGCGCCAGCAGCTTCGCGGGACAGGCCCACACCATATATTTT.

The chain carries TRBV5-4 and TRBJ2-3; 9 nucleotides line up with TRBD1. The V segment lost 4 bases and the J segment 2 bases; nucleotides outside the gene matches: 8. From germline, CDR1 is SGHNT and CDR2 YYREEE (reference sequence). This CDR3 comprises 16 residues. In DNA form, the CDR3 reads TGTGCCAGCAGCCACGGACAGGGGCGCATCACAGATACGCAGTATTTT. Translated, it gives CASSHGQGRITDTQYF.

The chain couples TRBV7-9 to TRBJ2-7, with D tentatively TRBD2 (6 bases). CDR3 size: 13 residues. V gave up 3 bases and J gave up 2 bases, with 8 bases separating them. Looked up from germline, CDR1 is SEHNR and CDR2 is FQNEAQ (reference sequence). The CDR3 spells CASSFSGAYEQYF. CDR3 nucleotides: TGTGCCAGCAGCTTTTCGGGGGCCTACGAGCAGTACTTC.

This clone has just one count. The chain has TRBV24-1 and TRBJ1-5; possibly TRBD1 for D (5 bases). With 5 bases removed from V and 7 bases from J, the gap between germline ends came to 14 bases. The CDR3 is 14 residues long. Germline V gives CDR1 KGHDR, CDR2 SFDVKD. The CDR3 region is CATSGAGFGQPQHF. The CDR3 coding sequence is TGTGCCACCAGTGGGGCAGGGTTTGGCCAGCCCCAGCATTTT.

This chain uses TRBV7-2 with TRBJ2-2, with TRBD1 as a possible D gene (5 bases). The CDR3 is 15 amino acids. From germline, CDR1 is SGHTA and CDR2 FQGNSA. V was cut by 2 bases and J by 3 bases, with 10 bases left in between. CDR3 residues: CASSLLTGYTGELFF. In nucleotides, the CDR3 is TGTGCCAGCAGCTTACTCACAGGCTACACCGGGGAGCTGTTTTTT.

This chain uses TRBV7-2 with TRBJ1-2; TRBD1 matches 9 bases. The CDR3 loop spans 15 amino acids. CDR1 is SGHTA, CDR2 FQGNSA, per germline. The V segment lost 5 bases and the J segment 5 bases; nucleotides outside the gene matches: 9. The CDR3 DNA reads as TGTGCCAGCAGCCTACACCTGACAGGGGGTTATGGCTACACCTTC. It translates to CASSLHLTGGYGYTF.

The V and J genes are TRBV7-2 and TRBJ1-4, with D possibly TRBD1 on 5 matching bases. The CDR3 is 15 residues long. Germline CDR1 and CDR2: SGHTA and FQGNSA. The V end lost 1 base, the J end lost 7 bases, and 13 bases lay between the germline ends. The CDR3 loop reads CASSLGGREAEKLFF. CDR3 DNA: TGTGCCAGCAGCTTAGGGGGCAGGGAGGCTGAAAAACTGTTTTTT.

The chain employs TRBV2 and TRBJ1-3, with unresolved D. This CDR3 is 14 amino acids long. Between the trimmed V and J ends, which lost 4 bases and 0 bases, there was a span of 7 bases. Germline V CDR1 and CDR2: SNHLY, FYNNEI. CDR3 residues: CASSVESSGNTIYF. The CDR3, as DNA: TGTGCCAGCAGTGTGGAGAGCTCTGGAAACACCATATATTTT.

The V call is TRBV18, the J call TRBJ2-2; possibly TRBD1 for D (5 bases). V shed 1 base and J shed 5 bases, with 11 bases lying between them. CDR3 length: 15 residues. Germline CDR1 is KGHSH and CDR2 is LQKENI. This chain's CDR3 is CASSPQSGSTGELFF. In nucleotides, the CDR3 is TGTGCCAGCTCACCACAGTCAGGGTCGACCGGGGAGCTGTTTTTT.

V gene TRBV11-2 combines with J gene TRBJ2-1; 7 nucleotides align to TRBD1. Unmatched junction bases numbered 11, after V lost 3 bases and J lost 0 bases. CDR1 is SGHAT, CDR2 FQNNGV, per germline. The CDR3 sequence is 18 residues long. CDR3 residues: CASSFRQGQSSSYNEQFF. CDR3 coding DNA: TGTGCCAGCAGCTTTAGACAGGGACAGTCCAGCTCCTACAATGAGCAGTTCTTC.